Each of the 19 T cell receptor beta chains below was sequenced from the same sample in a study of technical replicates of blood from a few donors. Using immunoSEQ multiplex PCR, the repertoire was profiled, and TCRdb retains in-frame clones only, with some absent. The sample holds some 67,000 clones; roughly 98% are singletons and the top ten take around 0.15%. The sequenced material came from T cells isolated from PBMCs. Receptors were obtained from a human donor in good health.

The chain uses TRBV28 and TRBJ1-2, with D uncertain. Germline V gene sequence: CDR1 MDHEN, CDR2 SYDVKM. This CDR3 has 13 residues. V dropped 5 bases and J dropped 1 base, with 8 bases sitting between them. CDR3 residues: CASSRELNYGYTF. The CDR3 DNA reads TGTGCCAGCAGTAGGGAGCTTAACTATGGCTACACCTTC.

V and J are TRBV9 and TRBJ1-1; perhaps TRBD1 as D (5 bases). Trimming removed 4 bases from V and 11 bases from J, with 15 bases in between. Germline values: CDR1 SGDLS, CDR2 YYNGEE. The CDR3 totals 12 residues. CDR3 sequence: CASSTGGVRAFF. The CDR3 nucleotides read TGTGCCAGCAGCACCGGGGGGGTTAGGGCTTTCTTT.

The rearrangement joins TRBV2 to TRBJ1-1; D unclear. The CDR3 spans 14 residues. Trimming cost V 9 bases and J 6 bases, with 20 bases left between them. The V gene's germline CDR1 is SNHLY and CDR2 FYNNEI. The CDR3 DNA sequence: TGTGCCAGTGCTCCGGCGTACAGTAAGGCTGAAGCTTTCTTT. Translating gives CASAPAYSKAEAFF.

This clone occurred once. V gene TRBV5-1 combines with J gene TRBJ1-1; TRBD1 agrees at 7 bases. The V and J ends lost 4 bases and 1 base, in that order; junction bases with no gene match: 4. The CDR3 has 14 residues. The germline gives CDR1 SGHRS, CDR2 YFSETQ. CDR3 region: CASSQQGPNTEAFF. In nucleotides, the CDR3 is TGCGCCAGCAGCCAACAGGGGCCGAACACTGAAGCTTTCTTT.

The chain recombines TRBV28 with TRBJ1-1, with 8 positions matching TRBD1. With V trimmed by 5 bases and J by 5 bases, 7 bases remained unmatched. From germline, CDR1 is MDHEN and CDR2 SYDVKM. The CDR3 extends over 14 amino acids. The DNA of the CDR3 is TGTGCCAGCAGTCTAGGACAGGGAACTACTGAAGCTTTCTTT. Residues: CASSLGQGTTEAFF.

The genes are TRBV11-3 and TRBJ1-6; weak D call: TRBD1 (6 bases). The CDR3 has 15 residues. The V gene lost 2 bases and the J gene lost 6 bases, with 11 bases spanning the gap. Germline CDR1 SGHNT, CDR2 YENEEA. Written as DNA, the CDR3 is TGTGCCAGCAGCTTAATGGGGGCTGGTAATTCACCCCTCCACTTT. This gives the protein CASSLMGAGNSPLHF.

The V gene is TRBV5-4, the J gene TRBJ2-7; 9 bases align to TRBD2. CDR3 size: 19 residues. Germline V gene sequence: CDR1 SGHNT, CDR2 YYREEE (reference sequence). Trimming at V came to 3 bases and at J to 3 bases, leaving 19 bases not matched to a gene. CDR3 amino acids: CASSSSKLLAGVGVYEQYF. CDR3 coding DNA: TGTGCCAGCAGCTCCTCTAAACTCTTAGCGGGAGTAGGAGTCTACGAGCAGTACTTC.

The rearrangement uses TRBV11-2 and TRBJ1-2; maybe TRBD1 (6 bases). V lost 0 bases and J 8 bases, leaving 19 bases between the germline ends. Germline CDR1 reads SGHAT; CDR2 reads FQNNGV. This CDR3 region has 16 residues. CDR3 DNA: TGTGCCAGCAGCTTAGATGTTAGCGGGGGCGTGTTGGGCTACACCTTC. It translates to CASSLDVSGGVLGYTF.

This clone was seen only once. This chain connects TRBV30 to TRBJ2-7; 10 bases are shared with TRBD1. Trimming cost V 4 bases and J 4 bases; bases outside gene matches: 7. The CDR3 sequence is 14 residues long. Germline CDR1 GTSNPN, CDR2 SVGIG (reference sequence). DNA of the CDR3: TGTGCCTGGACGTCGGACAGGGGGGTGTACGAGCAGTACTTC. This translates into CAWTSDRGVYEQYF. Based on the CDR3 plus reference TRBV30 and TRBJ2-7, the full variable domain is SQTIHQWPATLVQPVGSPLSLECTVEGTSNPNLYWYRQAAGRGLQLLFYSVGIGQISSEVPQNLSASRPQDRQFILSSKKLLLSDSGFYLCAWTSDRGVYEQYFGPGTRLTVT.

This sequence joins TRBV11-2 and TRBJ2-1; no clear D. The germline V gene has CDR1 SGHAT and CDR2 FQNNGV. The CDR3 length is 16 residues. Trimming took 7 bases from V and 8 from J, leaving 24 bases between them. CDR3 in amino acids: CASIGIIASQAYEQFF. Here the CDR3 DNA reads TGTGCCAGCATAGGCATCATAGCATCCCAAGCATATGAGCAGTTCTTC.

CDR3 DNA sequence: TGTGCCAGCAGCTTCCAGGGACTAGCGGGTTCCAATGAGCAGTTCTTC. It is translated as CASSFQGLAGSNEQFF. The genes are TRBV7-6 and TRBJ2-1; 12 bases line up with TRBD2. The CDR3 totals 16 residues. The V gene's germline CDR1 is SGHVS and CDR2 FNYEAQ. V trimming: 3 bases; J trimming: 6 bases; junction bases outside the gene matches: 6.

This chain links TRBV10-3 with TRBJ1-1; D remains unclear. Per germline, CDR1 ENHRY and CDR2 SYGVKD. CDR3 size: 12 residues. Trimming took 0 bases from V and 3 from J, leaving 2 bases between them. The CDR3 sequence: CAISESDTEAFF. The CDR3 bases are TGTGCCATCAGTGAGTCCGACACTGAAGCTTTCTTT.

The rearrangement joins TRBV2 to TRBJ2-6; D unclear. V lost 10 bases to trimming and J lost 0 bases, with 4 bases between them. The CDR3 spans 12 residues. Per the germline V gene, CDR1 is SNHLY and CDR2 is FYNNEI. CDR3 nucleotides: TGTGCCACCTACTCTGGGGCCAACGTCCTGACTTTC. Its translation is CATYSGANVLTF. Looking up the rest from reference TRBV2 and TRBJ2-6 gives the full variable domain: EPEVTQTPSHQVTQMGQEVILRCVPISNHLYFYWYRQILGQKVEFLVSFYNNEISEKSEIFDDQFSVERPDGSNFTLKIRSTKLEDSAMYFCATYSGANVLTFGAGSRLTVL.

The chain couples TRBV4-2 to TRBJ2-7; perhaps TRBD2 as D (5 bases). CDR1 is LGHNA and CDR2 is YNFKEQ in the germline V gene. The CDR3 loop spans 15 amino acids. V lost 4 bases and J 5 bases, leaving 18 bases between the germline ends. The CDR3 nucleotides read TGTGCCAGCAGCCTCTCCCCCACTAGGTCTCACGAGCAGTACTTC. Its protein product is CASSLSPTRSHEQYF.

V and J are TRBV7-8 and TRBJ2-7; possible D gene TRBD1, 5 bases. Germline V lookup: CDR1 SGHVS, CDR2 FQNEAQ. V was trimmed by 1 base and J by 3 bases, leaving 7 bases between them. The CDR3 runs 13 residues. This CDR3 is CASSLDRIYEQYF. For the CDR3, the DNA is TGTGCCAGCAGCTTAGACAGGATCTACGAGCAGTACTTC.

This sequence joins TRBV30 and TRBJ2-5, with a possible D match to TRBD1 (7 bases). CDR1 and CDR2 from the germline V gene are GTSNPN and SVGIG (reference sequence). The CDR3 consists of 13 residues. V lost 4 bases and J lost 5, with 14 bases in between. In DNA, the CDR3 is TGTGCCTGGACGGAGGGGGCAGCCGAGACCCAGTACTTC. Amino acids: CAWTEGAAETQYF.

The chain couples TRBV7-9 to TRBJ1-2; D is uncertain. The germline gives CDR1 SEHNR, CDR2 FQNEAQ (reference sequence). V was pared by 7 bases and J by 5 bases, with 14 bases between. This CDR3 has 13 residues. CDR3 region: CASTLQNRYGYTF. The CDR3 DNA follows: TGTGCCAGCACGCTTCAAAATCGGTATGGCTACACCTTC.

This chain links TRBV6-4 with TRBJ2-1; the D gene is possibly TRBD2 (6 bases). The length of the CDR3 is 15 residues. Germline CDR1 reads MRHNA; CDR2 reads SNTAGT. V lost 6 bases and J lost 2, with 14 bases in between. CDR3 nucleotide sequence: TGTGCCAGCAGCTCAGCGGGCCTAACCTACAATGAGCAGTTCTTC. Its translation is CASSSAGLTYNEQFF.

A note on this clone: The junction differs from germline at one of its ends, possibly a read error. The V call is TRBV15, the J call TRBJ2-7; maybe TRBD2 (6 bases). Germline CDR1 and CDR2: LNHNV and YYDKDF (reference sequence). The CDR3 sequence is 12 residues long. CDR3 DNA sequence: TGTGCCACCAGCAGAGATGCGGGGCACCACCACTTC. Its protein is CATSRDAGHHHF.